This T cell receptor beta chain is from a study of somatic mutations in cytotoxic T cells in rheumatoid arthritis. General study results and limits: Antigens recognized by the expanded CD8+ clones were unknown. Significant differences in CD8+ T-cell clonality were not found between rheumatoid arthritis patients and healthy controls (age-matched). About an eighth of the roughly 65 patients had a largest CD8+ clone above 20% of CD8+ cells.

A word on this clone: Its specificity is unknown.

As handled by the study authors: Rarely, patient CD8+ clones larger than 1% corresponded to published virus-specific TCRB sequences. Here immunoSEQ multiplex PCR was the method, and the copy in TCRdb shows in-frame clones only, minus some. Clonal size and the V and J genes are those of that table, whereas D and trimming came from the DNA. The sample has 15,000 to 20,000 clones; 80% to 85% are singletons. The CDR3 is made up of 15 amino acids. V lost 4 bases to trimming and J lost 6 bases, with 15 bases between them. Germline CDR1 MNHNS, CDR2 SASEGT. The chain employs TRBV6-1 and TRBJ1-4; possibly TRBD1 for D (6 bases). This clonotype was sampled from an adult with rheumatoid arthritis. Material: CD8+ T cells sorted from blood. The CDR3 DNA follows: TGTGCCAGCAGTGCCTCATGGGGGGGCGATGAAAAACTGTTTTTT. Amino acids: CASSASWGGDEKLFF.